The 22 T cell receptor beta chains below come from one sample, sequenced in a study of blood T cell repertoires in COVID-19. The table came from immunoSEQ multiplex PCR; TCRdb's copy has only in-frame clones and leaves some out. This sample has 95,000 to 100,000 clones; about 85% occur once, and the top ten carry roughly 10%. Source material: peripheral blood. These receptors came from a woman older than 75 with acute or convalescent COVID-19.

The chain links TRBV4-3 to TRBJ1-1; perhaps TRBD1 as D (6 bases). There are 15 residues in the CDR3. CDR1 is LGHNA, CDR2 YSLEER, per germline. Trimming cost V 3 bases and J 5 bases, with 16 bases left between them. CDR3 sequence reads: CASSQGGGGSTEAFF. CDR3 DNA: TGCGCCAGCAGCCAGGGCGGGGGGGGCTCTACTGAAGCTTTCTTT.

The rearrangement joins TRBV7-2 to TRBJ1-3, with D unresolved. The CDR3 sequence is 15 residues long. The ends were cut back, 0 bases at V and 0 bases at J, with 6 bases in the middle. The germline CDR1 and CDR2 sequences are SGHTA and FQGNSA. CDR3 DNA: TGTGCCAGCAGCTTAGCCCTGAGCTCTGGAAACACCATATATTTT. As protein: CASSLALSSGNTIYF.

This clone was recorded once. The chain has TRBV3-1 (or the pseudogene TRBV3-2) and TRBJ2-3; tentatively, D is TRBD2 (7 bases). CDR1 is LGHDT and CDR2 is YNNKEL in the germline V gene (reference sequence). The V end lost 1 base, the J end lost 7 bases, and 15 bases lay between the germline ends. The CDR3 totals 15 residues. The CDR3 here is CASSQASGGANTQYF. For the CDR3, the DNA is TGTGCCAGCAGCCAAGCCAGTGGGGGGGCGAATACGCAGTATTTT.

This chain connects TRBV27 to TRBJ1-2; D is ambiguous. The CDR3 length is 18 residues. Germline CDR1 MNHEY, CDR2 SMNVEV (reference sequence). The V gene lost 3 bases and the J gene lost 3 bases, with 23 bases spanning the gap. The DNA for the CDR3 is TGTGCCAGCAGTTTCCTTTCAACGTTTCCGCTCGGGTACTATGGCTACACCTTC. Translation: CASSFLSTFPLGYYGYTF.

The chain is built from TRBV19 and TRBJ1-6; no definite D call. The CDR3 extends over 15 amino acids. The V and J ends lost 8 bases and 0 bases respectively, with 11 bases between them. Germline V CDR1 and CDR2: LNHDA, SQIVND (reference sequence). The CDR3 DNA follows: TGTGCCAGTCGGCAGGCCAGCTCCTATAATTCACCCCTCCACTTT. Its translation: CASRQASSYNSPLHF.

This clone appeared once. This chain uses TRBV20-1 with TRBJ1-2; D call uncertain. There are 11 residues in the CDR3. The V end lost 0 bases, the J end lost 7 bases, and 6 bases lay between the germline ends. From germline, CDR1 is DFQATT and CDR2 SNEGSKA (reference sequence). CDR3 DNA: TGCAGTGCTAGAGATGACACTGGCTACACCTTC. Encoded protein: CSARDDTGYTF.

This chain uses TRBV5-1 with TRBJ1-4, with D possibly TRBD1 on 5 matching bases. Trimming left V 0 bases short and J 8 bases short, with 11 bases between. The germline V gene encodes CDR1 SGHRS and CDR2 YFSETQ. The CDR3 runs to 14 residues. The CDR3 nucleotides are TGCGCCAGCAGCTTGGGAAGGGGATCGGAAAAACTGTTTTTT. Translation gives CASSLGRGSEKLFF.

J is TRBJ2-5 and V is TRBV14; 12 nucleotides agree with TRBD2. Germline CDR1 is SGHDN and CDR2 is FVKESK. V shed 4 bases, J shed 5 bases, and the junction held 5 bases outside the gene matches. The CDR3 length is 15 residues. This chain's CDR3 is CASSLGLAGSETQYF. CDR3 coding DNA: TGTGCCAGCAGCCTCGGACTAGCGGGGTCGGAGACCCAGTACTTC.

This chain links TRBV6-5 with TRBJ1-1; 8 nucleotides agree with TRBD1. Germline CDR1 and CDR2: MNHEY and SVGAGI. Trimming took 4 bases from V and 3 from J; bases not matched to a gene: 4. This CDR3 region has 14 residues. CDR3 sequence: CASSSGQGDTEAFF. The CDR3 DNA reads as TGTGCCAGCAGTTCCGGACAGGGAGACACTGAAGCTTTCTTT.

The genes are TRBV7-6 and TRBJ1-3; D unresolved. Germline CDR1 and CDR2: SGHVS and FNYEAQ. This CDR3 is 16 amino acids long. Deletions cut 2 bases from V and 0 bases from J, with 11 bases between. Here the CDR3 reads CASSLTQAHSGNTIYF. The CDR3 DNA reads as TGTGCCAGCAGCTTAACCCAGGCCCACTCTGGAAACACCATATATTTT.

To note about this clone: Different DNA sequences within this sample yield the same CDR3. The rearrangement joins TRBV5-1 to TRBJ1-4, with a tentative D call TRBD1 (5 bases). The V end lost 1 base, the J end lost 7 bases, and 11 bases lay between the germline ends. CDR1 is SGHRS and CDR2 is YFSETQ in the germline V gene. There are 14 residues in the CDR3. In nucleotides, the CDR3 is TGCGCCAGCAGCTTGCAGGGTGGTAGTGAAAAACTGTTTTTT. It translates to CASSLQGGSEKLFF.

CDR3 amino acids: CASSFRENTGELFF. In nucleotides, the CDR3 is TGTGCCAGCAGTTTCCGGGAGAACACCGGGGAGCTGTTTTTT. V usage is TRBV27 and J usage is TRBJ2-2, with D possibly being TRBD2 (5 bases). The CDR3 is 14 amino acids. Trimming removed 3 bases from V and 1 base from J, with 6 bases in between. Germline CDR1 MNHEY, CDR2 SMNVEV (reference sequence).

V gene TRBV28 combines with J gene TRBJ1-2; D possibly corresponds to TRBD1 (5 bases). Trimming left V 4 bases short and J 4 bases short, with 22 bases between. The length of the CDR3 is 17 residues. From germline, CDR1 is MDHEN and CDR2 SYDVKM. CDR3 DNA: TGTGCCAGCAGTTCCCCCGCGTTGTGGGAGGGGTCCTATGGCTACACCTTC. It specifies CASSSPALWEGSYGYTF.

The rearrangement joins TRBV30 to TRBJ1-2; the D gene is possibly TRBD1 (5 bases). This CDR3 is built from 12 residues. Germline assignment: CDR1 GTSNPN and CDR2 SVGIG (reference sequence). Trimming took 8 bases from V and 5 from J, leaving 15 bases between them. CDR3 sequence reads: CAIPLGGYGYTF. In nucleotides, the CDR3 is TGTGCCATCCCACTGGGGGGGTATGGCTACACCTTC. The full variable domain, rest sourced from reference TRBV30 and TRBJ1-2, is SQTIHQWPATLVQPVGSPLSLECTVEGTSNPNLYWYRQAAGRGLQLLFYSVGIGQISSEVPQNLSASRPQDRQFILSSKKLLLSDSGFYLCAIPLGGYGYTFGSGTRLTVV.

This chain joins TRBV19 and TRBJ1-5; 8 nucleotides agree with TRBD1. The CDR3 contains 14 residues. V lost 5 bases and J lost 6; bases outside the gene matches: 6. The germline V gene has CDR1 LNHDA and CDR2 SQIVND (reference sequence). The CDR3 loop is CASSPTGALQPQHF. The CDR3 nucleotides are TGTGCCAGTAGTCCGACAGGGGCCCTTCAGCCCCAGCATTTT.

The rearrangement joins TRBV27 to TRBJ1-2; D is unclear. The V gene lost 4 bases and the J gene lost 2 bases, with 8 bases spanning the gap. Germline-derived CDR1 and CDR2 are MNHEY and SMNVEV (reference sequence). This CDR3 region has 13 residues. CDR3 nucleotides: TGTGCCAGCAGTTCTTCCGGGAACTATGGCTACACCTTC. It yields the protein CASSSSGNYGYTF.

The V and J genes are TRBV28 and TRBJ2-4; 7 bases are a match to TRBD2. Per germline, CDR1 MDHEN and CDR2 SYDVKM. The CDR3 length is 12 residues. The trim removed 6 bases at V and 9 bases at J, leaving 5 bases unmatched. CDR3 region: CASRLGEGIQYF. CDR3 sequence (DNA): TGTGCCAGCAGGCTTGGGGAGGGCATTCAGTACTTC. The variable domain in full, completed from reference TRBV28 and TRBJ2-4, reads DVKVTQSSRYLVKRTGEKVFLECVQDMDHENMFWYRQDPGLGLRLIYFSYDVKMKEKGDIPEGYSVSREKKERFSLILESASTNQTSMYLCASRLGEGIQYFGAGTRLSVL.

The count of this clone is one. The chain has TRBV9 and TRBJ2-2; 10 bases line up with TRBD2. V lost 0 bases to trimming and J lost 6 bases; unmatched junction nucleotides: 8. The CDR3 is 17 residues long. The germline V gene has CDR1 SGDLS and CDR2 YYNGEE. CDR3 sequence: CASSVDIAGGFAGELFF. CDR3 DNA: TGTGCCAGCAGCGTAGATATAGCGGGGGGTTTTGCCGGGGAGCTGTTTTTT.

The CDR3 DNA is TGTGCCAGCAGCCTACGGGGGATTGCTAATGAAAAACTGTTTTTT. Translated: CASSLRGIANEKLFF. V is TRBV3-1 (or the pseudogene TRBV3-2) and J is TRBJ1-4; weak D call: TRBD1 (5 bases). The germline V and J ends were trimmed by 4 bases and 3 bases, with 12 bases remaining between them. Germline CDR1 is LGHDT and CDR2 is YNNKEL (reference sequence). The CDR3 sequence is 15 residues long.

This chain uses TRBV5-4 with TRBJ1-1, with TRBD1 identical over 7 bases. The germline V gene encodes CDR1 SGHNT and CDR2 YYREEE (reference sequence). V lost 0 bases, J lost 4 bases, and 9 bases stayed unmatched. The CDR3 loop spans 16 amino acids. The CDR3 sequence: CASSLAPRGRFTEAFF. As DNA, the CDR3 is TGTGCCAGCAGCTTGGCTCCTAGGGGGCGTTTCACTGAAGCTTTCTTT.

The chain is built from TRBV7-2 and TRBJ1-1, with D possibly being TRBD1 (6 bases). The V and J ends lost 5 bases and 6 bases respectively, with 19 bases between them. The CDR3 consists of 15 residues. CDR1 and CDR2 from the germline V gene are SGHTA and FQGNSA. DNA of the CDR3: TGTGCCAGCAGCAGTGGGGGCAGGGGATCGGCTGAAGCTTTCTTT. Its protein is CASSSGGRGSAEAFF.

The rearrangement joins TRBV5-6 to TRBJ2-1; 7 bases align to TRBD1. The ends lost 0 bases at V and 1 base at J; junction bases unmatched: 4. Germline V gene sequence: CDR1 SGHDT, CDR2 YYEEEE. The CDR3 sequence is 16 residues long. The CDR3 here is CASSLAGTASYNEQFF. CDR3 sequence (DNA): TGTGCCAGCAGCTTGGCTGGGACAGCTTCCTACAATGAGCAGTTCTTC. Full variable domain (remainder filled in from reference TRBV5-6 and TRBJ2-1): DAGVTQSPTHLIKTRGQQVTLRCSPKSGHDTVSWYQQALGQGPQFIFQYYEEEERQRGNFPDRFSGHQFPNYSSELNVNALLLGDSALYLCASSLAGTASYNEQFFGPGTRLTVL.